This TCR beta chain was identified in a study of cytomegalovirus exposure and HLA in healthy donors. Primers: 60 Vbeta forward and 13 Jbeta reverse. Using immunoSEQ multiplex PCR, the repertoire was profiled, and TCRdb retains in-frame clones only, with some absent. The table includes about 210,000 clones, more than 75% detected once. This CDR3 is built from 16 residues. V shed 4 bases, J shed 8 bases, and the junction held 13 bases outside the gene matches. Per germline, CDR1 MGHRA and CDR2 YSYEKL. The source is a man aged 35 to 55 in good health and CMV-seropositive. The chain carries TRBV4-1 and TRBJ2-1, with TRBD2 matching over 8 bases. Sequenced: PBMCs. In nucleotides, the CDR3 is TGCGCCAGCAGCCGTGCCGGGACTAGTGCCATGGATGAGCAGTTCTTC. Protein product: CASSRAGTSAMDEQFF.